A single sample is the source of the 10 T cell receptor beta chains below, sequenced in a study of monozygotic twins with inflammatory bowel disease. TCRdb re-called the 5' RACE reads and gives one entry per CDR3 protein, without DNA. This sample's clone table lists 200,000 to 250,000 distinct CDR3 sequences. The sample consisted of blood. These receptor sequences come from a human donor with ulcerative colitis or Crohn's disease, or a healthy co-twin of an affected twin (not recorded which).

CDR3 amino acids: CASSAQGFQPQHF. The chain joins TRBV12-3 or TRBV12-4 to TRBJ1-5; TCRdb's D call of TRBD1 is untestable without DNA. The CDR3 sequence is 13 residues long.

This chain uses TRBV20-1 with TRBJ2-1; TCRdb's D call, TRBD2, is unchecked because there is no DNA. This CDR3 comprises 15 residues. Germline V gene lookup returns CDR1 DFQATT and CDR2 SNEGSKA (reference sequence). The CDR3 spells CSASSSGRAVGEQFF.

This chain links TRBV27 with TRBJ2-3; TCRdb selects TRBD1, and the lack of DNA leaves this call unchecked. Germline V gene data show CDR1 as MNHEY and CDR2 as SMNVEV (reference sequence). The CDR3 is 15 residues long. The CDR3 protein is CASSLSYRATDTQYF.

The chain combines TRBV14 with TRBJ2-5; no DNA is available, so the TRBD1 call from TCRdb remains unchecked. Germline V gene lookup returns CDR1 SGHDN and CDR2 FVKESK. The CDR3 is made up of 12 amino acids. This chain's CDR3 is CASSQAGQTQYF.

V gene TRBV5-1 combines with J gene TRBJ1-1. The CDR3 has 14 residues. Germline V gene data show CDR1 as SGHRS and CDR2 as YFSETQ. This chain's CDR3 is CASQGPGPNTEAFF.

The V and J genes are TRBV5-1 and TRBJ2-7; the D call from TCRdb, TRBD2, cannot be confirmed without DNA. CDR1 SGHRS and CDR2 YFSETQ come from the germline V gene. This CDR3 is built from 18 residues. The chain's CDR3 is CASPTPTSGGQTSYEQYF.

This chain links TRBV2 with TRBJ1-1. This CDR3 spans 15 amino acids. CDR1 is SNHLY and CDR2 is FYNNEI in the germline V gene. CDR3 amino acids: CASLLARDMNTEAFF.

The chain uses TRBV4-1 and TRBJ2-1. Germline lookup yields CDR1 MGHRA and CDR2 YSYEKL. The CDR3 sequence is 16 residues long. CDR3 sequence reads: CASSHSDTAIYNEQFF.

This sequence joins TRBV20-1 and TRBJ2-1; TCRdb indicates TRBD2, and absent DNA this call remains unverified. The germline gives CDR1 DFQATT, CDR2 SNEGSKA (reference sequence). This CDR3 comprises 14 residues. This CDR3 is CSSSRSPRENEQFF.

The CDR3 region is CSVSGRGGSTEAFF. The chain employs TRBV29-1 and TRBJ1-1; TCRdb's D call of TRBD1 is untestable without DNA. Germline loops: CDR1 SQVTM, CDR2 ANQGSEA. The CDR3 consists of 14 residues.